Here is one T cell receptor beta chain with its context. Trimming removed 0 bases from V and 4 bases from J, with 16 bases in between. The CDR3 spans 17 residues. The germline gives CDR1 LGHNA, CDR2 YSLEER. This specimen comes from a study of blood T cell repertoires in COVID-19. Whole-study context: The samples span acute and convalescent COVID-19 from the United States, Italy and Spain.

Per the original data handling: The authors estimated nucleated cell counts from reference gene primer amplification. Data came from immunoSEQ multiplex PCR; TCRdb stores just in-frame clones and leaves some out. Clone size and V and J calls were adopted from that table, with D and trimming inferred from the DNA. The data hold a few hundred thousand clones, with around nine tenths observed a single time. Sequences were obtained from peripheral blood. The receptor's source is a man between 60 and 70 years old who had recovered from COVID-19. This chain connects TRBV4-3 to TRBJ1-5; no definite D call. The DNA for the CDR3 is TGCGCCAGCAGCCAAGAGGTGGACCGCGGAGGTAATCAGCCCCAGCATTTT. Its protein product is CASSQEVDRGGNQPQHF.